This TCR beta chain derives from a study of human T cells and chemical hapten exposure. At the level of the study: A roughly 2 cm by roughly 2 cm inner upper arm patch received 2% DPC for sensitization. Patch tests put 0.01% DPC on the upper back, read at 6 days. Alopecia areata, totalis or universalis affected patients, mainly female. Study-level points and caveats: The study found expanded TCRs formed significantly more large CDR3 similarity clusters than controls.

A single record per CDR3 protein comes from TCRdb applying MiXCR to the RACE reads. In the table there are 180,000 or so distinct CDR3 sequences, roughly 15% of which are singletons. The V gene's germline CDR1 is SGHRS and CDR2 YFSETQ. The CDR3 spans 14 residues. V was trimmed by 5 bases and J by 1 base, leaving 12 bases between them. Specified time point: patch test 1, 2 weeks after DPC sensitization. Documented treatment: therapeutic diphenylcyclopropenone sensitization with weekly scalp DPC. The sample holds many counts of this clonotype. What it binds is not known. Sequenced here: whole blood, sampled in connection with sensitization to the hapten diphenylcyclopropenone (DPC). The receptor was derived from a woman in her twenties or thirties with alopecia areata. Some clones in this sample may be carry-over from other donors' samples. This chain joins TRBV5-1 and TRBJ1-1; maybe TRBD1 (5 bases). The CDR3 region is CASSLGEGNTEAFF. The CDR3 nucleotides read TGCGCCAGCAGTCTGGGGGAAGGGAACACTGAAGCTTTCTTT.